This T cell receptor beta chain was documented in a study of control samples from healthy donors and cancer patients (TCRdb year 2020). The method behind the library was the immunoSEQ multiplex PCR assay. TCRdb stores this immuneACCESS table with in-frame sequences only. Part of the clones is absent; in the studies checked, under half of the shortfall reflects unresolved V genes, and no reason is known for the rest. Here the sample has about 97,000 clones; roughly 89% occur a single time. The ten largest clones represent roughly 7.7% of the sample. The table lists this clone with a count of one. The clone's antigen remains unknown. No much larger clonotype is one base removed from it; base qualities were not supplied. From a lookup of the germline V gene (reference sequence), CDR1 and CDR2 are SGHNT and YYREEE. The trim is 4 bases for V and 0 bases for J, with a gap of 11 bases between the germline ends. Measured from the cysteine to the phenylalanine, the CDR3 is 15 residues long. Solely the CDR3 DNA is kept, with 45 bases framed from the first base.

The receptor was isolated from a man aged 30-40 years in good health. The chain employs TRBV5-4 and TRBJ2-1; TRBD1 could be the D gene, as 6 bases match. The sample consisted of blood. DNA sequence: TGTGCCAGCAGCAGAGACAGGAACTCCTACAATGAGCAGTTCTTC. Translated, this is CASSRDRNSYNEQFF. Supplemented by the reference TRBV5-4 and TRBJ2-1 proteins around the CDR3, the complete variable domain is ETGVTQSPTHLIKTRGQQVTLRCSSQSGHNTVSWYQQALGQGPQFIFQYYREEENGRGNFPPRFSGLQFPNYSSELNVNALELDDSALYLCASSRDRNSYNEQFFGPGTRLTVL.